This T cell receptor beta chain was profiled in a study of T cell repertoires in cytomegalovirus infection. V trimming: 3 bases; J trimming: 6 bases; junction bases outside the gene matches: 6. The CDR3 extends over 15 amino acids. CDR1 is SGHRS, CDR2 YFSETQ, per germline. Points on this clonotype: What it binds is not known.

Each CDR3 protein is one row after TCRdb ran MiXCR on the reads. This sample has hundreds of thousands of distinct CDR3 sequences, with around a third found just once. The gene calls are TRBV5-1 and TRBJ2-7; 13 bases agree with TRBD2. The source is a human donor in good health (CMV status not recorded). Some clones in this sample may be carry-over from other donors' samples. The source material was cultured PBMCs, sampled from culture after CMV antigen stimulation. The CDR3 reads CASSSTSGRVGEQYF. The CDR3 nucleotides are TGCGCCAGCAGCTCCACTAGCGGGAGGGTCGGCGAGCAGTACTTC.